This T cell receptor (beta chain) was obtained from a study of T cells in women clearing cervical HPV infection. Study at large: Controls gave blood once infection was undetectable; cases at lesion identification.

Per germline, CDR1 SEHNR and CDR2 FQNEAQ (reference sequence). This CDR3 contains 13 residues. V dropped 6 bases and J dropped 6; count of bases not matched to a gene: 6. In the case of this clone: The read ends 3 residues shy of where the CDR3 ends; the end is completed using the germline J gene.

All participants had a single incident cervical HPV16 infection, and prevalent HPV16 infections were excluded. Cervical HPV DNA detected by MY09/MY11 PCR, typed by dot-blot. Data came from immunoSEQ multiplex PCR; TCRdb stores just in-frame clones and leaves some out. The sample table includes some 16,000 clones. The rearrangement joins TRBV7-9 to TRBJ2-7, with 9 bases identical to TRBD1. This TCR derives from a woman between 18 and 75 years old with a cervical HPV16 infection that either progressed to CIN3+ or cleared (not recorded which). Sequenced input: blood buffy coat. CDR3 DNA (partial): TGTGCCAGCAGGTATGGGACAGGGACCGAG. Translating gives CASRYGTGTE. The full CDR3 protein is CASRYGTGTEQYF.